This TCR beta chain was sequenced during a study of identical twins. Broader study findings: The study found weaker excess twin sharing in beta out-of-frame sequences. Low generation-probability sequences were in excess among twin-shared out-of-frame alpha sequences.

This clonotype was seen a few times. Its antigen remains unknown. Healthy Caucasian individuals made up all the donors. This CDR3 region has 13 residues. CDR1 and CDR2 (germline): MGHDK, SYGVNS. Trimming cost V 7 bases and J 5 bases; bases outside gene matches: 8. It was template switching that added a universal primer site, and there were unique molecular identifiers on the cDNA. MiXCR was run by TCRdb on the 5' RACE reads, yielding one entry per CDR3 protein. The data show some 1,700,000 distinct CDR3 sequences, about 32% seen once. This chain connects TRBV25-1 to TRBJ2-7; 7 bases line up with TRBD2. Sequenced sample: cord blood. The receptor's source is a newborn girl in good health. The CDR3 loop reads CASNGGGGDEQYF. The CDR3 bases are TGTGCCAGCAACGGCGGGGGTGGGGACGAGCAGTACTTC.